This T cell receptor beta chain was identified during a study of long-term antiretroviral therapy in people with HIV. Whole-study findings and limits: Among HIV repertoires, CDR3 length ranges were narrower than those of controls. Diversity remained lower than transplant donor controls, even though it increased after ART.

Germline V gene data show CDR1 as ENHRY and CDR2 as SYGVKD. The CDR3 runs 13 residues. Unmatched junction bases numbered 3, after V lost 7 bases and J lost 10 bases. In its sample, this clone was seen once. Its antigen is not identified. This was the immunoSEQ v3.0 assay at survey level. This table comes from immunoSEQ multiplex PCR, and its TCRdb copy is limited to in-frame clones, with some not included. The sample consists of around 18,000 clones, 70% to 80% of them appearing once. This TCR was sampled from a young man with HIV. Sample: unsorted PBMCs, taken at the start of antiretroviral therapy, before treatment. The genes are TRBV10-3 and TRBJ2-1, with 14 nucleotides matching TRBD2. DNA of the CDR3: TGTGCCATCATGACTAGCGGGAGGGGAGAGCAGTTCTTC. Amino acid sequence: CAIMTSGRGEQFF.